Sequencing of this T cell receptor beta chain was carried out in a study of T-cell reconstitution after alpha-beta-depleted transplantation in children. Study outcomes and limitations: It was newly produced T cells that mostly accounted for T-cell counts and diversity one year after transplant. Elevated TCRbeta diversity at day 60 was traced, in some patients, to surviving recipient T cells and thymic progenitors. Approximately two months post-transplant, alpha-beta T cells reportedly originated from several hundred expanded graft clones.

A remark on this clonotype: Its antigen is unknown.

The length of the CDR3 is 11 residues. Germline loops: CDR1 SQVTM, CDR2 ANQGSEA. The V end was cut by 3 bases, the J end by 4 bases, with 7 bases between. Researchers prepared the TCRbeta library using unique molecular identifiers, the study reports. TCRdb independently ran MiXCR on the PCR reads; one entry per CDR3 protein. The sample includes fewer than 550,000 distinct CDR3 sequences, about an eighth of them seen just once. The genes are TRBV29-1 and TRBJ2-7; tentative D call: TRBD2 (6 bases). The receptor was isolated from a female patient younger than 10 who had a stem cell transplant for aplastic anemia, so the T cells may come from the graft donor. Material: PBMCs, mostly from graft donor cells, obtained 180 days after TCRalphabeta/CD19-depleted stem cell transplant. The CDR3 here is CSVEAGYEQYF. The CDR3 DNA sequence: TGCAGCGTTGAGGCGGGATACGAGCAGTACTTC.